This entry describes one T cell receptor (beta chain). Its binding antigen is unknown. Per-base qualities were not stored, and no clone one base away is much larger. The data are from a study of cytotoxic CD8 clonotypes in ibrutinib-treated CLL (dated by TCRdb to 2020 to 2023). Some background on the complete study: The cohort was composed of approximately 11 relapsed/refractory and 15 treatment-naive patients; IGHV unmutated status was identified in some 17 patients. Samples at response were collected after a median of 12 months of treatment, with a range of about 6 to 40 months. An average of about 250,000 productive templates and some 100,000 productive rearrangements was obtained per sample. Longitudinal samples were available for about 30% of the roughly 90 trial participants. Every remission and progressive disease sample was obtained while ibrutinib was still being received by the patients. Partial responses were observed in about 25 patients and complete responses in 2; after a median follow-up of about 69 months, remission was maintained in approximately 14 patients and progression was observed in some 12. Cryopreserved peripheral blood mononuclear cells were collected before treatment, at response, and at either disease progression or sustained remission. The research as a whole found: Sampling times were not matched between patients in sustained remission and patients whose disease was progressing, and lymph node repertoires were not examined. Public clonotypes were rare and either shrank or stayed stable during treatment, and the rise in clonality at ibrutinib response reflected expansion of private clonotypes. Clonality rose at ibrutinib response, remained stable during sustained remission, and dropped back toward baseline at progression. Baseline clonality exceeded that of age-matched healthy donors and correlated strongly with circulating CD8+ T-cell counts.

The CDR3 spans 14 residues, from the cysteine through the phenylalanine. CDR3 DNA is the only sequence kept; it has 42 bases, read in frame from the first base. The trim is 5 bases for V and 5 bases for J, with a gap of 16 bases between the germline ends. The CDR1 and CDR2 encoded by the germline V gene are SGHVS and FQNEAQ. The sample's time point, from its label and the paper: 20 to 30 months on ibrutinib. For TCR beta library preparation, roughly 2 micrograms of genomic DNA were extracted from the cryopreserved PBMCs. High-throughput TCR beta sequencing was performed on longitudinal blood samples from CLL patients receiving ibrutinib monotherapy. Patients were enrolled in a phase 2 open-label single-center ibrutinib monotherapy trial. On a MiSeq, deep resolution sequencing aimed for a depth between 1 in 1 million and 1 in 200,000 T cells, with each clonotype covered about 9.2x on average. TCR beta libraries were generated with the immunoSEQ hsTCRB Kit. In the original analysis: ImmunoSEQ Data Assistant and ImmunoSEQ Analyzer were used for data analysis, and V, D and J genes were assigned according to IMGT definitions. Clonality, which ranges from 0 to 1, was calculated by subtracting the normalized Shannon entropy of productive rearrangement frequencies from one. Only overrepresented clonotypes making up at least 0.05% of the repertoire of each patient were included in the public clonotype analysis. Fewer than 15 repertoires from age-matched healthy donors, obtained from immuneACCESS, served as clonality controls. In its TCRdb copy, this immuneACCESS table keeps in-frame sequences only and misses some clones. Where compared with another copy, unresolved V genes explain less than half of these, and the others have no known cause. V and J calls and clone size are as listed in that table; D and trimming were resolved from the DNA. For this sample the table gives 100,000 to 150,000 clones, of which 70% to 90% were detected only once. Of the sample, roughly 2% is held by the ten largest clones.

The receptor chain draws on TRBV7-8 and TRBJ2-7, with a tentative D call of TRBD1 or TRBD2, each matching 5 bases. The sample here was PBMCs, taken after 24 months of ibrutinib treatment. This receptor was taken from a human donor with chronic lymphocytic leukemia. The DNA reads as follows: TGTGCCAGCAGCCGGGACGCCGGAGTTGACGAGCAGTACTTC. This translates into CASSRDAGVDEQYF.